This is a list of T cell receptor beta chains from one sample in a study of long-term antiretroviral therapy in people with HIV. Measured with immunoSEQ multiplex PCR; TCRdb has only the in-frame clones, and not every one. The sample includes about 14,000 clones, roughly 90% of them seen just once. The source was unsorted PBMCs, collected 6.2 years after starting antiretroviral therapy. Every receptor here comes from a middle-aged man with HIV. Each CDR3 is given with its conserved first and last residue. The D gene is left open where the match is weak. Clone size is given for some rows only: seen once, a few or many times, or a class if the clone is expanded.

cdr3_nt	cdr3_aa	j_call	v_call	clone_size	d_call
TGTGCCAGCAGCGGCCCGGGACAGTGGAACTCTGGAAACACCATATATTTT	CASSGPGQWNSGNTIYF	TRBJ1-3	TRBV5-6	.	TRBD1
TGCGCCAGCAGTAAGTCCAGCGGGAGCTACAATGAGCAGTTCTTC	CASSKSSGSYNEQFF	TRBJ2-1	TRBV5-1	.	TRBD2
TGTGCCAGCCGGACAGGGACAGGGGGCGCGTACGAGCAGTACTTC	CASRTGTGGAYEQYF	TRBJ2-7	TRBV6-6	.	TRBD1
TGTGCCTGGAGGATCGGGACGAACACTGAAGCTTTCTTT	CAWRIGTNTEAFF	TRBJ1-1	TRBV30	.	.
TGTGCCAGCTCAACGGATCTGGAGGGAGGTAACAATGAGCAGTTCTTC	CASSTDLEGGNNEQFF	TRBJ2-1	TRBV18	.	.
TGTGCCAGCAGCCGGGGGCCGGGAGTCAACAATGAGCAGTTCTTC	CASSRGPGVNNEQFF	TRBJ2-1	TRBV11-2	.	.
TGTGCCAGCAGTCCTCGGGACTTTTACTACGAGCAGTACTTC	CASSPRDFYYEQYF	TRBJ2-7	TRBV28	.	.
TGTGCCAGCAGTGAAGAAGGAGGACAGGGTCCCTACGAGCAGTACTTC	CASSEEGGQGPYEQYF	TRBJ2-7	TRBV6-1	.	TRBD1
TGTGCCAGCAGCTTGACAGGGGGGATAGATACGCAGTATTTT	CASSLTGGIDTQYF	TRBJ2-3	TRBV7-2	.	TRBD1
TGTGCCATCGCAGAACAGGCGGGGTCAGATACGCAGTATTTT	CAIAEQAGSDTQYF	TRBJ2-3	TRBV10-3	.	.
TGTGCCAGTAGCACCACAGGGGGCGCAAGACAGCCCCAGCATTTT	CASSTTGGARQPQHF	TRBJ1-5	TRBV19	.	TRBD1
TGTGCCAGCAGCTTTTCTGGGGGGGACTCCTACGAGCAGTACTTC	CASSFSGGDSYEQYF	TRBJ2-7	TRBV7-6	once	TRBD2
TGTGCCAGCAGTTTTTTAGCGGGAGGGCAGGATACGCAGTATTTT	CASSFLAGGQDTQYF	TRBJ2-3	TRBV27	.	TRBD2
TGTGCCAGCAGCTTAGGGGGGACTCAGCCCCAGCATTTT	CASSLGGTQPQHF	TRBJ1-5	TRBV7-2	.	.
TGTGCCAGCAGCCAAGGATACTACGAGCAGTACTTC	CASSQGYYEQYF	TRBJ2-7	TRBV14	.	.
TGTGCCAGCAGACCCGGACAGGGCCTCACAGATACGCAGTATTTT	CASRPGQGLTDTQYF	TRBJ2-3	TRBV5-6	.	TRBD1
TGTGCCAGCAGCGCTCCTAGCGGGGTGACAGATACGCAGTATTTT	CASSAPSGVTDTQYF	TRBJ2-3	TRBV9	.	TRBD2